The clone carrying this TCR beta chain occurred a few times. As yet, its antigen is unknown. Other nucleotide sequences in the sample specify the same CDR3. This entry comes from a study of cytotoxic CD8 clonotypes in ibrutinib-treated CLL. Looking at the study overall: Included were 11 relapsed/refractory and approximately 15 treatment-naive patients, of whom about 18 were IGHV unmutated.

Whole-study findings and limits: Relative to age-matched healthy donors, clonality at baseline was higher, and it tracked circulating CD8+ T-cell counts. Public clonotypes, rarely seen, contracted or held steady on treatment.

V was shortened by 3 bases and J by 10 bases, with 7 bases between the two germline ends. Germline CDR1 and CDR2: LGHNA and YSLEER. This CDR3 is 11 amino acids long. The data were produced by immunoSEQ multiplex PCR, yet TCRdb's version contains in-frame clones alone and is incomplete. In the table there are hundreds of thousands of clones, under 80% of which are singletons. The sequence came from a human donor with chronic lymphocytic leukemia. Specimen: PBMCs, collected after 24 months of ibrutinib treatment. This chain connects TRBV4-3 to TRBJ2-1; TRBD1 or TRBD2 may be the D gene (6 bases each). CDR3 region: CASSQGGEQFF. CDR3 DNA: TGCGCCAGCAGCCAGGGGGGCGAGCAGTTCTTC.